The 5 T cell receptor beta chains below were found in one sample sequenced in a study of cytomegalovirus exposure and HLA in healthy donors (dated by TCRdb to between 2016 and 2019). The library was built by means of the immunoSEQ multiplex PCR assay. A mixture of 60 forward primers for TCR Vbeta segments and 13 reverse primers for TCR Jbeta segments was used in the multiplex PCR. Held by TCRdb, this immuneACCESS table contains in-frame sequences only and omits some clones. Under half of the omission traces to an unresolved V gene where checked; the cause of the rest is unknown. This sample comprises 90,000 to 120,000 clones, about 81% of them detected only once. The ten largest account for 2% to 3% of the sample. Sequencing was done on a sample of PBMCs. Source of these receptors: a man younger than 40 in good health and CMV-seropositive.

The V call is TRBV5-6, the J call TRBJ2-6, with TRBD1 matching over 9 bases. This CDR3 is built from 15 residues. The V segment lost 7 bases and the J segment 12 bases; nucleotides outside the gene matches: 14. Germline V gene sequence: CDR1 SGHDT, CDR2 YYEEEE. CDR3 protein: CASRRTGADWSVLTF. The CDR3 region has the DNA TGTGCCAGCCGTCGGACAGGGGCCGACTGGAGCGTCCTGACTTTC. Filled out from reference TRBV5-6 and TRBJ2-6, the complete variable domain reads DAGVTQSPTHLIKTRGQQVTLRCSPKSGHDTVSWYQQALGQGPQFIFQYYEEEERQRGNFPDRFSGHQFPNYSSELNVNALLLGDSALYLCASRRTGADWSVLTFGAGSRLTVL.

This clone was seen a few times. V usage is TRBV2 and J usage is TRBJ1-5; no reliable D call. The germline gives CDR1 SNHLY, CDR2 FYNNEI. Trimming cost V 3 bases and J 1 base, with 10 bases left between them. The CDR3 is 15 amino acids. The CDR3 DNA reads TGTGCCAGCAGTGAGCAGCGAGGGAGCAATCAGCCCCAGCATTTT. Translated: CASSEQRGSNQPQHF.

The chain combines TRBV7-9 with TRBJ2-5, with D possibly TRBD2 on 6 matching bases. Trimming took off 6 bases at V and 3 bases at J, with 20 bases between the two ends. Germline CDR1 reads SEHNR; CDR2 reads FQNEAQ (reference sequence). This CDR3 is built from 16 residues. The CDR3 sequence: CASSVLWRGGKETQYF. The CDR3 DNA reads TGTGCCAGCAGTGTGCTTTGGAGAGGCGGGAAAGAGACCCAGTACTTC.

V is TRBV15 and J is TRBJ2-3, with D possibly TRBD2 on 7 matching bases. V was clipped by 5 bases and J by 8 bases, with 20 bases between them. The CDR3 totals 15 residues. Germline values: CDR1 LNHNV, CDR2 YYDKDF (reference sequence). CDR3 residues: CATSQVPGGHGTQYF. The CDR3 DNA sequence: TGTGCCACCAGCCAGGTACCGGGGGGCCATGGTACGCAGTATTTT.

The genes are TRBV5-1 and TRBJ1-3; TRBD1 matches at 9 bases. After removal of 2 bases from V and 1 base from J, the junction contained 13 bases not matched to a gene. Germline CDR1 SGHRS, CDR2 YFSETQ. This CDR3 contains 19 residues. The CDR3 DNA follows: TGCGCCAGCAGCTTCTCCACACTTGAGGACAGGGGTTCTGGAAACACCATATATTTT. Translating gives CASSFSTLEDRGSGNTIYF.